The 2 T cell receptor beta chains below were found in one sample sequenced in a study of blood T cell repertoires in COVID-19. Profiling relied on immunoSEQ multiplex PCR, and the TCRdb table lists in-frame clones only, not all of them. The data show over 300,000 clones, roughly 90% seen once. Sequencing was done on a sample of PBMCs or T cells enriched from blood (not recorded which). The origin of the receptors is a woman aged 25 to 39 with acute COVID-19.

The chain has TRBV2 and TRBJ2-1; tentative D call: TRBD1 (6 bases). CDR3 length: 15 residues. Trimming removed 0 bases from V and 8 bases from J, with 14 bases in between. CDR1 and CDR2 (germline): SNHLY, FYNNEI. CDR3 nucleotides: TGTGCCAGCAGTGAAGCCAGGGGTAGAGCGTATGAGCAGTTCTTC. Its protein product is CASSEARGRAYEQFF.

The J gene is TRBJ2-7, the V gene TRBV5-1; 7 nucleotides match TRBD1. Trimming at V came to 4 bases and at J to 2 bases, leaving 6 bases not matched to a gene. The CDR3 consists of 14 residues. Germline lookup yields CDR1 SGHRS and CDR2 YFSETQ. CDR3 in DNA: TGCGCCAGCAGCCCGTTCACAGGGGCCTACGAGCAGTACTTC. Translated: CASSPFTGAYEQYF. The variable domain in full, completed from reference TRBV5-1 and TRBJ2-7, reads KAGVTQTPRYLIKTRGQQVTLSCSPISGHRSVSWYQQTPGQGLQFLFEYFSETQRNKGNFPGRFSGRQFSNSRSEMNVSTLELGDSALYLCASSPFTGAYEQYFGPGTRLTVT.